Each of the 19 T cell receptor beta chains below was sequenced from the same sample in a study of OX40 agonist ivuxolimab in advanced cancers. The protocol was immunoSEQ multiplex PCR, while the TCRdb copy is restricted to in-frame clones and leaves out a portion. The sample lists tens of thousands of clones, about four fifths seen once, with roughly 36% in the top ten. The sample was CD4+ or CD8+ T cells sorted from blood, taken in a trial of the OX40 agonist ivuxolimab. Receptors originate from an adult with an advanced solid tumor such as melanoma, head and neck, liver or kidney cancer.

The chain is built from TRBV13 and TRBJ2-7; 7 bases line up with TRBD2. Germline CDR1 and CDR2: PRHDT and FYEKMQ (reference sequence). V was clipped by 5 bases and J by 4 bases; unmatched bases: 5. This CDR3 is built from 13 residues. The CDR3 sequence is CASSPGLNYEQYF. The CDR3 DNA is TGTGCCAGCAGCCCGGGACTAAATTACGAGCAGTACTTC.

V gene TRBV28 combines with J gene TRBJ1-5, with 9 nucleotides matching TRBD1. This CDR3 is 13 amino acids long. After removal of 5 bases from V and 9 bases from J, the junction contained 5 bases not matched to a gene. From germline, CDR1 is MDHEN and CDR2 SYDVKM. The chain's CDR3 is CASSGTGTGPQHF. DNA of the CDR3: TGTGCCAGCAGTGGGACAGGGACGGGGCCCCAGCATTTT. The whole variable domain, remainder taken from reference TRBV28 and TRBJ1-5, is DVKVTQSSRYLVKRTGEKVFLECVQDMDHENMFWYRQDPGLGLRLIYFSYDVKMKEKGDIPEGYSVSREKKERFSLILESASTNQTSMYLCASSGTGTGPQHFGDGTRLSIL.

This clone is judged medium-sized. This chain joins TRBV29-1 and TRBJ1-2, with 7 bases identical to TRBD1. The CDR3 runs 14 residues. V shed 7 bases, J shed 8 bases, and the junction held 16 bases outside the gene matches. Germline CDR1 is SQVTM and CDR2 is ANQGSEA. CDR3 residues: CSGRDPTGTVGYTF. In DNA, the CDR3 is TGCAGCGGTCGAGACCCTACCGGGACAGTCGGCTACACCTTC.

This chain links TRBV7-2 with TRBJ2-7, with 7 bases lining up with TRBD2. J gave up 0 bases and V 1 base, and 6 bases lay outside the gene matches. In germline, CDR1 is SGHTA, CDR2 FQGNSA. This CDR3 comprises 16 residues. The CDR3 region has the DNA TGTGCCAGCAGCTTAGTTCTAGGCGGGAGCTCCTACGAGCAGTACTTC. It translates to CASSLVLGGSSYEQYF.

The J gene is TRBJ2-1, the V gene TRBV7-9, with 9 bases fitting TRBD2. This CDR3 has 15 amino acids. The J segment lost 6 bases and the V segment lost 5 bases, leaving 8 bases of the junction unmatched. The germline CDR1 and CDR2 sequences are SEHNR and FQNEAQ (reference sequence). CDR3 loop: CASSDRLAAVNEQFF. DNA for the CDR3: TGTGCCAGCAGCGACCGACTAGCGGCTGTCAATGAGCAGTTCTTC.

The CDR3 reads CASSLQVGGKHIQYF. CDR3 nucleotide sequence: TGTGCCAGCAGCTTGCAGGTAGGCGGGAAACACATTCAGTACTTC. V is TRBV5-6 and J is TRBJ2-4, with a possible D match to TRBD2 (6 bases). V lost 1 base and J 8 bases, leaving 16 bases between the germline ends. This CDR3 region has 15 residues. From germline, CDR1 is SGHDT and CDR2 YYEEEE.

This chain links TRBV19 with TRBJ1-2; a possible D gene is TRBD1 (5 bases). The V and J ends lost 6 bases and 9 bases respectively, with 14 bases between them. Germline loops: CDR1 LNHDA, CDR2 SQIVND (reference sequence). The CDR3 length is 12 residues. In DNA, the CDR3 is TGTGCCAGTAGAGATGAGGGGAGGAGCTACACCTTC. Protein: CASRDEGRSYTF.

The V and J genes are TRBV25-1 and TRBJ2-7; D gene ambiguous. The CDR3 consists of 13 residues. CDR1 MGHDK and CDR2 SYGVNS come from the germline V gene. Trimming took off 6 bases at V and 0 bases at J, with 9 bases between the two ends. The CDR3 spells CASSPLSSYEQYF. DNA of the CDR3: TGTGCCAGCAGCCCCCTTAGCTCCTACGAGCAGTACTTC.

The chain couples TRBV19 to TRBJ2-7, with TRBD1 matching 11 bases. There are 15 residues in the CDR3. Germline V gene sequence: CDR1 LNHDA, CDR2 SQIVND (reference sequence). The V and J ends lost 7 bases and 2 bases, in that order; junction bases with no gene match: 7. The CDR3 nucleotides are TGTGCCAGTACCGCGGGACAGGGGGGCCCCTACGAGCAGTACTTC. Translation: CASTAGQGGPYEQYF.

The chain has TRBV6-5 and TRBJ1-1; D uncertain. The length of the CDR3 is 12 residues. The V gene lost 4 bases and the J gene lost 2 bases, with 5 bases spanning the gap. CDR1 is MNHEY and CDR2 is SVGAGI in the germline V gene. The CDR3 here is CASSWDNTEAFF. The CDR3 DNA follows: TGTGCCAGCAGTTGGGATAACACTGAAGCTTTCTTT.

The V gene is TRBV2, the J gene TRBJ1-5; no clear D. V was trimmed by 5 bases and J by 1 base, leaving 9 bases between them. The CDR3 has 14 amino acids. Germline CDR1 reads SNHLY; CDR2 reads FYNNEI. DNA of the CDR3: TGTGCCAGCAGTAAGGGCCCCAGCAATCAGCCCCAGCATTTT. Translation: CASSKGPSNQPQHF.

J is TRBJ2-3 and V is TRBV9, with D unresolved. Germline V lookup: CDR1 SGDLS, CDR2 YYNGEE. V was clipped by 2 bases and J by 6 bases, with 13 bases between them. This CDR3 comprises 14 residues. The chain's CDR3 is CASSVFSGSDTQYF. The CDR3 nucleotides are TGTGCCAGCAGCGTCTTCTCAGGTTCTGATACGCAGTATTTT.

The sample holds one count of this clone. CDR3 amino acids: CASRSRATGAYEQYF. CDR3 sequence (DNA): TGCGCCAGCCGTTCCCGGGCGACAGGGGCCTACGAGCAGTACTTC. The V call is TRBV5-1, the J call TRBJ2-5; 8 positions match TRBD1. The last part of the DNA fits TRBJ2-7 better; the J call may be wrong. The CDR3 loop spans 15 amino acids. Germline assignment: CDR1 SGHRS and CDR2 YFSETQ.

Here the CDR3 reads CASSLGTGLAFNEQFF. The CDR3 DNA reads TGTGCCAGCAGCTTAGGTACGGGACTAGCGTTCAATGAGCAGTTCTTC. J is TRBJ2-1 and V is TRBV7-9; TRBD2 matches at 10 bases. This CDR3 region has 16 residues. With V trimmed by 1 base and J by 6 bases, 6 bases remained unmatched. From germline, CDR1 is SEHNR and CDR2 FQNEAQ (reference sequence).

The CDR3 loop reads CASSLAAAGTYYEQYF. CDR3 nucleotides: TGTGCCAGCAGCTTAGCAGCAGCGGGGACTTACTACGAGCAGTACTTC. The chain combines TRBV7-9 with TRBJ2-7; 7 bases align to TRBD2. The germline CDR1 and CDR2 sequences are SEHNR and FQNEAQ (reference sequence). The CDR3 contains 16 residues. Germline trimming cut 0 bases from V and 3 bases from J; bases unmatched to any gene: 8.

The rearrangement links TRBV27 to TRBJ2-3; 11 nucleotides match TRBD2. The CDR3 loop spans 16 amino acids. The germline V gene has CDR1 MNHEY and CDR2 SMNVEV (reference sequence). Unmatched junction bases numbered 9, after V lost 6 bases and J lost 4 bases. CDR3 sequence reads: CASSPTSGTRADTQYF. For the CDR3, the DNA is TGTGCCAGCAGCCCGACTAGCGGGACCCGTGCAGATACGCAGTATTTT.

The chain has TRBV18 and TRBJ2-3; 10 bases agree with TRBD2. Germline V lookup: CDR1 KGHSH, CDR2 LQKENI. The CDR3 length is 15 residues. V lost 6 bases to trimming and J lost 1 base; unmatched junction nucleotides: 4. CDR3 in amino acids: CASSPGTSGTDTQYF. For the CDR3, the DNA is TGTGCCAGCTCCCCCGGGACTAGCGGCACAGATACGCAGTATTTT.

This chain links TRBV6-1 with TRBJ1-3; D unresolved. The germline V gene encodes CDR1 MNHNS and CDR2 SASEGT. The V and J ends lost 7 bases and 2 bases respectively, with 15 bases between them. This CDR3 region has 15 residues. The chain's CDR3 is CASTSWKGPGNTIYF. DNA for the CDR3: TGTGCCAGCACCTCGTGGAAGGGCCCTGGAAACACCATATATTTT.

The chain has TRBV27 and TRBJ2-7; no clear D. The CDR3 consists of 12 residues. V was cut by 6 bases and J by 3 bases, with 9 bases left in between. Germline loops: CDR1 MNHEY, CDR2 SMNVEV (reference sequence). The CDR3 DNA reads TGTGCCAGCAGCCCGGGTGGCTACGAGCAGTACTTC. It specifies CASSPGGYEQYF.